This T cell receptor beta chain was found in a study of cytomegalovirus exposure and HLA in healthy donors (dated by TCRdb to about 2017). Looking at the study overall: An earlier analysis of some 620 of the donors reported about 280 Gb of sequence data and 117 million unique TCR beta sequences obtained from 150 million to 200 million T cells. An early release covering roughly 580 HLA-typed donors comprised approximately 300 gigabases of sequencing data and approximately 85 million unique TCR sequences. Of the roughly 400 genotyped donors, over 80% were placed in the genetic ancestry cluster associated with self-reported Caucasian donors. The study was designed to test whether signatures of past pathogen exposure could be identified by cataloging public T cell receptors. Using immunosequencing, the study profiled T cell repertoires from 666 subjects and related those repertoires to cytomegalovirus serostatus. In addition to the first cohort of 650 to 800 subjects, a separate validation cohort of approximately 130 different subjects was used. High-throughput TCR immunosequencing, statistical association of individual TCRs with disease status, and machine learning were combined to predict cytomegalovirus infection status. To study patterns of TCR occurrence, a later analysis re-analyzed previously published TCR beta repertoires from 666 donors and added high-resolution HLA genotyping. The later analysis used no new phenotypic data to find candidate immune exposures, relying instead on TCR beta sequences and their occurrence across donors. An earlier analysis of 500 to 650 of the donors applied high-throughput TCR beta sequencing to assess whether each TCR beta V gene segment acted as functional or pseudogenic. Donor age, sex, ethnicity and CMV serostatus were compiled alongside the repertoire data. A later genetic analysis took genome-wide SNP genotypes for about three fifths of the 666 donors and used that subset as a discovery cohort. All discovery cohort repertoires had been generated using a single sequencing platform. HLA typing covered class I and class II loci at four-digit resolution. The number of donors typed differed by locus, with 629-630 for A, B, C, DRB1 and DQB1, 522 for DQA1, 600 to 610 for DPA1, and some 450 for DPB1. Several DR-DQ haplotypes were treated as single units for association and clustering because of strong linkage in the cohort. Among some 410 genotyped donors of the cohort, an average of approximately 240,000 unique TCR beta nucleotide sequences was sequenced per donor, of which about 19% were non-productive. General conclusions and limits of the study: Strong co-occurrence of HLA alleles, especially DR and DQ, made assigning TCR associations to individual alleles difficult. This cohort had only TCR beta chains sequenced, and the lack of alpha or paired-chain data limited which features could be detected. A few of the identified cytomegalovirus-associated TCR beta chains were confirmed in vitro to be specific for cytomegalovirus antigens. Correlated functional status among segregating V segments might be attributable to linkage disequilibrium, but an unknown experimental factor could not be ruled out. An association between a missense DCLRE1C variant and V-gene and J-gene trimming of TCR beta chains was found in a later genetic analysis and replicated in an independent cohort. The presence/absence analyses assumed that sequencing depth was roughly uniform across donors, and that assumption may not be true. The earlier analysis of about 600 of the donors excluded 15 to 20 rarely observed V segments, including chromosome 9 orphons, because counts were too low. According to a later analysis, TCR association rates differed among HLA loci, with DRB1 alleles showing the most associated TCRs and HLA-C alleles showing the fewest. Some IMGT-functional V segments, including TRBV6-2 and TRBV6-3, could not be told apart with the 87-base-pair reads, so those segments were excluded. A later genetic analysis reported fewer N-insertions in productive TCRs among donors in an Asian-associated ancestry cluster than the roughly 640-donor mean. For the cohort, immune exposure information was limited to CMV serostatus. Most TCR sequences were seen in very few donors, while some public TCRs were found in many individuals. Most CMV-associated TCR beta chains appeared to be HLA-restricted in a later analysis, and the HLA associations seemed to be driven largely by CMV exposure. Specific HLA alleles were associated with 16,951 TCR beta sequences at a false discovery rate of 0.05 in a later analysis. HLA typing was unavailable for some donors at each locus, so association tests used only the typed subset. Broadly in line with IMGT annotations, most TCR beta V segments showed up in productive rearrangements about 87% or about 30% of the time in an earlier analysis of 587 of the donors. The authors suggested that the approach could potentially be generalized to other disease states and immunological phenotypes. Several of the top co-occurrence clusters appeared to be linked to parvovirus B19, influenza, CMV and Epstein-Barr virus, according to a later analysis. In a later analysis, HLA-associated TCR beta chains were found to be more clonally expanded and to have lower generation probabilities than equally common non-associated chains. Cytomegalovirus status was reported to be diagnosed by the classifier with high specificity and sensitivity in both the original and validation cohorts. A further reported finding was that TCR beta sequences accurately predicted the HLA-A and HLA-B alleles for most subjects in the first cohort. A cluster of highly shared sequence variants was judged likely to be a technical artifact of the sequencing pipeline. The study listed 150 to 200 TCR beta chains as associated with cytomegalovirus.

Points on this clone: Its antigen is currently not known. Qualities for individual bases were not recorded, and no much larger clone is one base off.

The library was made by the immunoSEQ multiplex PCR assay. The multiplex PCR relied on a mix of 60 forward primers for TCR Vbeta segments and 13 reverse primers for TCR Jbeta segments. Amplification of the CDR3 region of rearranged TCR beta genes was performed with a multiplex PCR assay on genomic DNA. On the Illumina HiSeq System, the amplified TCR beta libraries were sequenced as 87-base-pair reads. In the original analysis: In a later analysis, approximately 74 million unique TCR beta chains were counted across the roughly 670 repertoires, and roughly 11 million of these chains were shared by at least two donors. Raw reads were error-corrected and collapsed into unique sequences with a nearest-neighbor algorithm that merged closely related sequences to remove PCR and sequencing errors. Alignment of CDR3 sequences to IMGT reference sequences was used to assign V, D and J gene segments. For a sequence to be retained, at least a six-nucleotide match to both a V gene segment and a J gene segment was required. A rearrangement was called productive if the CDR3 had no stop codons and remained in frame with V and J, and every other rearrangement was called non-productive. CDR3 was defined by IMGT convention, running from the second conserved V-encoded cysteine to the conserved J-encoded phenylalanine. Sequences without an unambiguous match to a single V gene segment were excluded from the earlier analysis of over 500 of the donors. An earlier analysis of 587 of the donors called V segments functional above 56.7% productive rearrangements and segregating when the between-donor standard deviation exceeded 5%. To diagnose cytomegalovirus status from the catalog of TCR beta chain sequences, a statistical classification framework was built. A later analysis assigned V and J genes by comparing TCR nucleotide sequences with IMGT/GENE-DB human TR gene sequences. Using the TCRdist pipeline, a later analysis assigned CDR3 sequences along with most-parsimonious VDJ recombination scenarios. In a later analysis, every TCR beta chain was defined by the combination of its CDR3 amino acid sequence and its V-gene family, and reads without a unique V-gene family were dropped. As a way to deal with suspected cross-contamination and a sequencing artifact, a later analysis dropped hundreds of nucleotide sequences that were highly shared and had low generation probability. In a later analysis, a clonal expansion index for each public chain was calculated from normalized within-repertoire ranks of inferred template counts. In a later analysis, generation probabilities were computed using a VDJ recombination model fitted to out-of-frame rearrangements, and the results were checked against IGoR. In a later analysis, hypergeometric tests were used to score TCR-TCR, TCR-HLA and TCR-CMV co-occurrence, with a repertoire-size bias correction applied to TCR pairs. To estimate false discovery rates, a later analysis permuted the HLA or CMV assignments 20 times. A later analysis grouped co-occurring TCRs with DBSCAN, adding TCRdist sequence similarity when clustering within HLA-allele-positive subsets. Repertoires with fewer than 30,000 or more than 120,000 public chains were left out of co-occurrence clustering, as were about 5 repertoires with anomalous nucleotide sharing. TCRdb provides this immuneACCESS table in a form limited to in-frame rearrangements. Some clones are lacking; in checked studies, under half of them reflect an unresolved V gene, and why the rest are absent is not known. That table gives V, J and clone size, and the DNA gave D and trimming. The sample has 170,000 or so clones on record, 84% of them singletons. Of the sample, 0.38% is held by the ten largest clones.

The germline V gene encodes CDR1 SQVTM and CDR2 ANQGSEA. Taken from cysteine to phenylalanine, the CDR3 has 12 residues. Left in the record is the CDR3 DNA by itself, 36 bases read in frame from the first base. The cohort consisted of 600 or so healthy bone marrow donors. At the time of sampling, all cohort members were nominally healthy, though unrecorded immune exposures were likely present. The donor tested CMV seronegative, placing the donor among the 350 or so seronegative members of the cohort. A peripheral blood sample was collected from each donor, and TCR beta sequencing was performed on peripheral blood mononuclear cells. The Qiagen DNeasy Blood Extraction Kit was used to extract genomic DNA from the blood cell samples.

Sequencing was carried out using PBMCs. The source of this sequence is a boy aged 2 to 10 in good health and CMV-seronegative. Recombination connected TRBV29-1 to TRBJ2-2; no confident D gene assignment can be made. The end of the DNA fits TRBJ1-3 better, so the J call may be wrong. The nucleotide sequence is TGCAGCGTCCTACTACGTGGAAACACCATATATTTT. The encoded protein is CSVLLRGNTIYF.